The sample holds a few counts of the clone carrying this T cell receptor (beta chain). TCRdb processed the 5' RACE reads anew with MiXCR; each CDR3 protein has one entry. Here the sample spans about 1.7 million distinct CDR3 sequences, around a third being singletons. The CDR3 is 16 amino acids. CDR1 is MNHNS, CDR2 SASEGT, per germline. V was trimmed by 6 bases and J by 4 bases, leaving 21 bases between them. The data belong to a study of identical twins. This chain links TRBV6-1 with TRBJ1-2; a weak D match, TRBD1 (6 bases). Sequenced sample: cord blood. The TCR sequence derives from a newborn girl in good health. The CDR3 spells CASSPQRTQGIYGYTF. CDR3 nucleotides: TGTGCCAGCAGCCCCCAGCGAACTCAGGGGATCTATGGCTACACCTTC.